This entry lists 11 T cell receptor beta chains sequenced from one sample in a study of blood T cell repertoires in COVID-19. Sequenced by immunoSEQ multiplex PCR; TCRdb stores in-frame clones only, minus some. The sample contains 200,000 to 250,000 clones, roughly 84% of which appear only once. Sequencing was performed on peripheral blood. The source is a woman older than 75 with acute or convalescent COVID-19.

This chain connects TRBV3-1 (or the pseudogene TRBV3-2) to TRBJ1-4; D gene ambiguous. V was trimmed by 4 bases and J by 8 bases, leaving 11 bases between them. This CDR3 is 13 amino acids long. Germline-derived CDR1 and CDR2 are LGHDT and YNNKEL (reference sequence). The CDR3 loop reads CASSLRGSEKLFF. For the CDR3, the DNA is TGTGCCAGCAGCCTCCGAGGTAGCGAAAAACTGTTTTTT.

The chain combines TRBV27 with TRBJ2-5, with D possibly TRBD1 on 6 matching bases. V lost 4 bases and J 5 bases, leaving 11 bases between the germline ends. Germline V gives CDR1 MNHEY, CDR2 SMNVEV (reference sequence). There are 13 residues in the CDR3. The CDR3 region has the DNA TGTGCCAGCAGTTCCAGGGGTGGTGAGACCCAGTACTTC. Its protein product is CASSSRGGETQYF.

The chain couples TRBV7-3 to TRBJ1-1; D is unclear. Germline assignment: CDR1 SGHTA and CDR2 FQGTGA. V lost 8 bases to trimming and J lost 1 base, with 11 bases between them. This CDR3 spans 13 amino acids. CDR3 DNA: TGTGCCAGCGCTAGGCCGGGGAACACTGAAGCTTTCTTT. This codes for CASARPGNTEAFF.

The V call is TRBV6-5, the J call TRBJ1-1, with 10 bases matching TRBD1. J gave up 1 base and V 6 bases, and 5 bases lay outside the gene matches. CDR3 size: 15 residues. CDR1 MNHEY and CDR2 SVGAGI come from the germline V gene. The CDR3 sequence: CASRGTGASNTEAFF. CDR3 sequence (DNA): TGTGCCAGCAGGGGGACAGGGGCTTCGAACACTGAAGCTTTCTTT.

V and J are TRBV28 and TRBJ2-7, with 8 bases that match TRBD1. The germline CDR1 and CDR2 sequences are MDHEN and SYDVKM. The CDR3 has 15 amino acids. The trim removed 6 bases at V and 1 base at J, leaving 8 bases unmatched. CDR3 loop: CASRQGAGNSYEQYF. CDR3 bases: TGTGCCAGCAGGCAGGGGGCAGGGAATTCCTACGAGCAGTACTTC. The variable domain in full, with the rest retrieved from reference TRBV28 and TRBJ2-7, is DVKVTQSSRYLVKRTGEKVFLECVQDMDHENMFWYRQDPGLGLRLIYFSYDVKMKEKGDIPEGYSVSREKKERFSLILESASTNQTSMYLCASRQGAGNSYEQYFGPGTRLTVT.

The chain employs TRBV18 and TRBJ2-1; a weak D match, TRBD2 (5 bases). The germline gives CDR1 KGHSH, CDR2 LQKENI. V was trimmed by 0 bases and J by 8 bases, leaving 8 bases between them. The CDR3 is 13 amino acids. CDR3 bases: TGTGCCAGCTCACCACCGATGGGAGATGAGCAGTTCTTC. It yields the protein CASSPPMGDEQFF. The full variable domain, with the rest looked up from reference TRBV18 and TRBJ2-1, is NAGVMQNPRHLVRRRGQEARLRCSPMKGHSHVYWYRQLPEEGLKFMVYLQKENIIDESGMPKERFSAEFPKEGPSILRIQQVVRGDSAAYFCASSPPMGDEQFFGPGTRLTVL.

CDR3 loop: CASQATNSYNEQFF. DNA for the CDR3: TGTGCCAGCCAAGCTACTAACTCCTACAATGAGCAGTTCTTC. The V call is TRBV5-4, the J call TRBJ2-1; D remains ambiguous. This CDR3 comprises 14 residues. Per the germline V gene, CDR1 is SGHNT and CDR2 is YYREEE (reference sequence). Trimming took 7 bases from V and 0 from J, leaving 11 bases between them. Drawing the rest from reference TRBV5-4 and TRBJ2-1, the complete variable domain is ETGVTQSPTHLIKTRGQQVTLRCSSQSGHNTVSWYQQALGQGPQFIFQYYREEENGRGNFPPRFSGLQFPNYSSELNVNALELDDSALYLCASQATNSYNEQFFGPGTRLTVL.

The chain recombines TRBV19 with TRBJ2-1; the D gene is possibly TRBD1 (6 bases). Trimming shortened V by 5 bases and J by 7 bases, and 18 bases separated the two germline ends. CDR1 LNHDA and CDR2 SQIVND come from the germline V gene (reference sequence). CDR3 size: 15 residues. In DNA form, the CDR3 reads TGTGCCAGTAGTCAGGACAGCCGCTTGGGAAATGAGCAGTTCTTC. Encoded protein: CASSQDSRLGNEQFF.

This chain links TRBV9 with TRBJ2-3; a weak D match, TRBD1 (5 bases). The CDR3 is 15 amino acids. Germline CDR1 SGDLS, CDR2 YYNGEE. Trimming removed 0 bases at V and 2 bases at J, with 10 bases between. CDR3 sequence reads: CASSVGAGNTDTQYF. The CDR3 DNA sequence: TGTGCCAGCAGCGTAGGGGCAGGGAACACAGATACGCAGTATTTT.

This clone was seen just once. CDR3 loop: CASSGQGPTYGYTF. The CDR3 nucleotides read TGTGCCAGCAGTGGACAGGGGCCCACCTATGGCTACACCTTC. V and J are TRBV2 and TRBJ1-2; 8 nucleotides line up with TRBD1. Trimming cost V 4 bases and J 4 bases; bases outside gene matches: 5. The CDR3 sequence is 14 residues long. Germline CDR1 is SNHLY and CDR2 is FYNNEI.

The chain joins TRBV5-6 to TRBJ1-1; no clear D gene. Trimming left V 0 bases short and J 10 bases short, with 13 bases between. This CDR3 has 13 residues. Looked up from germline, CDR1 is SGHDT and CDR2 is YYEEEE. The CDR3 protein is CASSLAGKAGAFF. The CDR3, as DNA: TGTGCCAGCAGCTTGGCGGGGAAGGCCGGAGCTTTCTTT.